The 20 T cell receptor beta chains listed next were all sequenced from one sample in a study of liver allograft versus peripheral blood T cells. Study-wide context: Transplanted-liver T cell receptor repertoires were compared with recipients' peripheral blood repertoires.

MiXCR, run by TCRdb on the reads, gives a single entry per CDR3 protein. Altogether over 550 distinct CDR3 sequences are present, around 21% being singletons, with the ten largest covering 15%. The receptors were sampled from a human patient who had a liver transplant. A share of the T cells may be of graft donor origin.

Comments on this clonotype: This likely traces to a read error, being one base from a far larger clone. The chain employs TRBV6-9 and TRBJ2-2; D possibly corresponds to TRBD1 (6 bases). Germline CDR1 reads MNHGY; CDR2 reads SVAAGI. The CDR3 length is 14 residues. Written as DNA, the CDR3 is TGTGCCGGCAGTTTTCCAGAAGGGGGCGGGGAGCTGTTTTTT. Translated, it gives CAGSFPEGGGELFF.

The rearrangement links TRBV13 to TRBJ2-3; D perhaps matches TRBD2 (6 bases). This CDR3 has 13 residues. Trimming took off 5 bases at V and 6 bases at J, with 12 bases between the two ends. Germline-derived CDR1 and CDR2 are PRHDT and FYEKMQ (reference sequence). The CDR3 DNA reads TGTGCCAGCAGCGCCGGGGGAGTGGATACGCAGTATTTT. It yields the protein CASSAGGVDTQYF.

This clonotype is categorized as medium-sized (0.01 to 0.1%). The chain employs TRBV5-5 and TRBJ1-5; D is unresolved. CDR1 and CDR2 from the germline V gene are SGHKS and YYEKEE (reference sequence). This CDR3 region has 17 residues. V was pared by 0 bases and J by 5 bases, with 18 bases between. The CDR3 DNA reads TGTGCCAGCAGCTTGGATCTAGGGTTGCCGGGCGATCAGCCCCAGCATTTT. Amino acid sequence: CASSLDLGLPGDQPQHF.

This clonotype is labeled as medium-sized. The V gene is TRBV20-1, the J gene TRBJ1-4; 7 bases agree with TRBD1. The CDR3 spans 13 residues. Germline CDR1 reads DFQATT; CDR2 reads SNEGSKA (reference sequence). Losses at the gene ends were 0 bases for V and 8 bases for J; bases not matched to a gene: 3. CDR3 in amino acids: CSAREGGREKLFF. The CDR3 coding sequence is TGCAGTGCTAGAGAAGGGGGCAGGGAAAAACTGTTTTTT.

The J gene is TRBJ2-1, the V gene TRBV20-1; 7 positions agree with TRBD1. Germline trimming cut 6 bases from V and 7 bases from J; bases unmatched to any gene: 6. There are 12 residues in the CDR3. The germline V gene encodes CDR1 DFQATT and CDR2 SNEGSKA (reference sequence). CDR3 loop: CSARQGVNEQFF. CDR3 DNA: TGCAGTGCGAGACAGGGTGTTAATGAGCAGTTCTTC.

This clonotype is termed large. This rearrangement joins TRBV27 to TRBJ2-6; no definite D call. Trimming took 5 bases from V and 1 from J, leaving 6 bases between them. The CDR3 consists of 14 residues. The germline V gene has CDR1 MNHEY and CDR2 SMNVEV (reference sequence). DNA for the CDR3: TGTGCCAGCAGTCCCCTTTCTGGGGCCAACGTCCTGACTTTC. Protein product: CASSPLSGANVLTF.

In the case of this clonotype: A far larger clone is off by one base, so a read error is likely. This chain joins TRBV10-3 and TRBJ1-4; D may be TRBD1 (5 bases). Trimming shortened V by 11 bases and J by 7 bases, and 20 bases separated the two germline ends. The germline gives CDR1 ENHRY, CDR2 SYGVKD. There are 14 residues in the CDR3. The CDR3 coding sequence is TGTGCCGGCCGCTCCCGGGGGGACGGTGAAAAACTGTTTTTT. Translation gives CAGRSRGDGEKLFF.

This clonotype qualifies as medium-sized (0.01 to 0.1%). The V call is TRBV12-3 or TRBV12-4, the J call TRBJ1-1; TRBD1 is a possible D gene (5 bases). This CDR3 spans 14 amino acids. V was clipped by 6 bases and J by 0 bases, with 11 bases between them. CDR3 in amino acids: CASSRDYLNTEAFF. Written as DNA, the CDR3 is TGTGCCAGCAGCCGGGACTATTTGAACACTGAAGCTTTCTTT.

This clonotype is categorized as large. The rearrangement uses TRBV6-5 and TRBJ2-7; D tentatively fits TRBD1 or TRBD2 (5 bases each). This CDR3 region has 13 residues. CDR1 and CDR2 (germline): MNHEY, SVGAGI. V was trimmed by 2 bases and J by 5 bases, leaving 10 bases between them. The CDR3 DNA sequence: TGTGCCAGCAGTTACGCAGGGAGCCACGAGCAGTACTTC. Amino acids: CASSYAGSHEQYF.

This clonotype is classed as large. This chain uses TRBV5-4 with TRBJ1-1; D is possibly TRBD1 (5 bases). The germline V gene encodes CDR1 SGHNT and CDR2 YYREEE (reference sequence). The length of the CDR3 is 13 residues. The V end was cut by 4 bases, the J end by 7 bases, with 14 bases between. The chain's CDR3 is CASSTDSPGEAFF. For the CDR3, the DNA is TGTGCCAGCAGCACCGACAGCCCGGGTGAAGCTTTCTTT.

This clonotype is labeled medium-sized (0.01 to 0.1%). The V gene is TRBV18, the J gene TRBJ2-3; no definite D call. The CDR3 sequence is 14 residues long. V gave up 6 bases and J gave up 4 bases, with 14 bases separating them. CDR1 KGHSH and CDR2 LQKENI come from the germline V gene. CDR3 in DNA: TGTGCCAGCTCGCCGCTAAAAAGTTCAGATACGCAGTATTTT. Translation: CASSPLKSSDTQYF. Based on the CDR3 plus reference TRBV18 and TRBJ2-3, the full variable domain is NAGVMQNPRHLVRRRGQEARLRCSPMKGHSHVYWYRQLPEEGLKFMVYLQKENIIDESGMPKERFSAEFPKEGPSILRIQQVVRGDSAAYFCASSPLKSSDTQYFGPGTRLTVL.

By sample fraction, this clonotype is large (0.1 to 1%). This chain's CDR3 is CASSPRQNTEAFF. The DNA for the CDR3 is TGTGCCAGCAGCCCTAGACAGAACACTGAAGCTTTCTTT. This rearrangement joins TRBV6-5 to TRBJ1-1, with D unclear. V was shortened by 6 bases and J by 1 base, with 9 bases between the two germline ends. The CDR3 length is 13 residues. The germline gives CDR1 MNHEY, CDR2 SVGAGI.

This clonotype is deemed medium-sized (0.01 to 0.1%). The gene calls are TRBV10-3 and TRBJ2-5; D assignment may be TRBD1 or TRBD2 (6 bases each). This CDR3 spans 14 amino acids. Deletions cut 6 bases from V and 5 bases from J, with 16 bases between. The germline gives CDR1 ENHRY, CDR2 SYGVKD. CDR3 nucleotides: TGTGCCATCAGCCCGGCAGGGGAGGAGGAGACCCAGTACTTC. Protein sequence: CAISPAGEEETQYF.

This clonotype is judged medium-sized. The genes are TRBV28 and TRBJ2-2; 7 bases are shared with TRBD2. Germline trimming cut 3 bases from V and 6 bases from J; bases unmatched to any gene: 7. CDR3 length: 15 residues. Germline CDR1 is MDHEN and CDR2 is SYDVKM. The CDR3 spells CASSLSFRGAGELFF. DNA for the CDR3: TGTGCCAGCAGTTTGTCTTTTCGGGGGGCCGGGGAGCTGTTTTTT. Supplemented by reference TRBV28 and TRBJ2-2, the full variable domain reads DVKVTQSSRYLVKRTGEKVFLECVQDMDHENMFWYRQDPGLGLRLIYFSYDVKMKEKGDIPEGYSVSREKKERFSLILESASTNQTSMYLCASSLSFRGAGELFFGEGSRLTVL.

This clonotype is large in the sample. The chain is built from TRBV6-1 and TRBJ2-1; 8 bases align to TRBD2. V lost 7 bases and J lost 3; bases outside the gene matches: 2. Germline CDR1 and CDR2: MNHNS and SASEGT. The CDR3 totals 13 residues. CDR3 loop: CASKGTSYNEQFF. CDR3 DNA sequence: TGTGCCAGCAAAGGGACTAGCTACAATGAGCAGTTCTTC.

In its sample, this clonotype ranks as large. The chain combines TRBV5-1 with TRBJ1-3; TRBD1 matches at 7 bases. V lost 4 bases to trimming and J lost 7 bases; unmatched junction nucleotides: 14. CDR3 length: 16 amino acids. Looked up from germline, CDR1 is SGHRS and CDR2 is YFSETQ. CDR3 protein: CASSVSGTDYANTIYF. As DNA, the CDR3 is TGCGCCAGCAGCGTCTCCGGGACAGACTATGCGAACACCATATATTTT.

This clonotype is categorized as medium-sized. The V and J genes are TRBV30 and TRBJ1-2; the D is unclear. Germline V gene lookup returns CDR1 GTSNPN and CDR2 SVGIG (reference sequence). Trimming removed 2 bases at V and 1 base at J, with 8 bases between. The CDR3 contains 13 residues. This CDR3 is CAWSPGSNYGYTF. Here the CDR3 DNA reads TGTGCCTGGAGTCCCGGGAGTAACTATGGCTACACCTTC.

This clonotype is large by share. This chain links TRBV15 with TRBJ2-1; possible D gene TRBD1, 6 bases. CDR1 LNHNV and CDR2 YYDKDF come from the germline V gene (reference sequence). Trimming stripped 6 bases from V and 7 bases from J, with 19 bases between. The CDR3 covers 15 residues. The CDR3 nucleotides are TGTGCCACCAGTCGCGCAGGGGTAGGGATAAATGAGCAGTTCTTC. Amino acid sequence: CATSRAGVGINEQFF.

In its sample, this clonotype ranks as medium-sized (0.01 to 0.1%). This chain joins TRBV6-5 and TRBJ1-5; TRBD1 might be the D (5 bases). V was cut by 11 bases and J by 8 bases, with 10 bases left in between. In germline, CDR1 is MNHEY, CDR2 SVGAGI. CDR3 length equals 10 residues. The CDR3 DNA follows: TGTGCCTCAGGGACGGAGCCCCAGCATTTT. Protein: CASGTEPQHF.

Sample share makes this clonotype medium-sized. The chain has TRBV10-3 and TRBJ1-3; no reliable D call. V gave up 6 bases and J gave up 2 bases, with 11 bases separating them. Per germline, CDR1 ENHRY and CDR2 SYGVKD. The CDR3 runs to 14 residues. CDR3 loop: CAIRVDAPGNTIYF. The CDR3 nucleotides read TGTGCCATCAGGGTTGACGCACCTGGAAACACCATATATTTT.